The T cell receptor beta chain described here comes from a study of response to subunit inactivated influenza vaccine. Study outcomes and limitations: Only a handful of new T cells, the authors suggested, are recruited with each seasonal influenza vaccination.

In this sample, this clonotype turned up a few times. Its specificity is not known. With V trimmed by 0 bases and J by 5 bases, 6 bases remained unmatched. Germline CDR1 and CDR2: LGHNA and YNFKEQ. This CDR3 contains 17 residues. One entry per CDR3 protein, called by TCRdb with MiXCR from the RT-PCR reads. The sample has more than 250,000 distinct CDR3 sequences, 20% to 25% seen once. The TCR was taken from a man aged 45 to 70 who received an inactivated influenza vaccine. The chain uses TRBV4-2 and TRBJ2-3; TRBD2 matches at 12 bases. Material: PBMCs from blood, obtained about 20 months after vaccination. In nucleotides, the CDR3 is TGTGCCAGCAGCCAAGATGCTAGCGGGAGGGCCATAGATACGCAGTATTTT. It codes for CASSQDASGRAIDTQYF.